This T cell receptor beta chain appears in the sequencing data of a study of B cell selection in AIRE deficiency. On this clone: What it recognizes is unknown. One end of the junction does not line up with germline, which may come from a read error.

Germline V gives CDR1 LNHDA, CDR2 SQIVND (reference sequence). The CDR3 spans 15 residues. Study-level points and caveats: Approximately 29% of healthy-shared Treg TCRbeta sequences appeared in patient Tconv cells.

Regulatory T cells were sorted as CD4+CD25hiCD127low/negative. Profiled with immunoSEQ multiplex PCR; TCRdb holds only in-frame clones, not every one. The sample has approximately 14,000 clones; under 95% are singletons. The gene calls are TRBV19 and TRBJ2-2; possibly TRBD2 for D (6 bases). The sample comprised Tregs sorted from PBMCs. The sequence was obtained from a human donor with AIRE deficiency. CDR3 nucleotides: TGTGCCAGTAGTATCTCTCTAGCGAACCCCGGGGAGCTGTTTTTT. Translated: CASSISLANPGELFF.